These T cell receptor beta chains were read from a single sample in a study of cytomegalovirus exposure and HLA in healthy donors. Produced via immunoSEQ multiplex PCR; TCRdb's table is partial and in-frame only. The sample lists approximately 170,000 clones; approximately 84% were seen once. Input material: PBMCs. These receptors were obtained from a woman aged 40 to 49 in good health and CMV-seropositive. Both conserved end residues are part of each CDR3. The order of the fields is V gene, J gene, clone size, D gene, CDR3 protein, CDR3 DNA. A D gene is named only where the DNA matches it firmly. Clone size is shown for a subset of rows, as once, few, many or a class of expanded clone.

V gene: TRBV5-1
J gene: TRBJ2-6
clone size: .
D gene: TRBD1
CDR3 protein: CASSLQGMAGANVLTF
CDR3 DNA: TGCGCCAGCAGCTTACAGGGGATGGCTGGGGCCAACGTCCTGACTTTC

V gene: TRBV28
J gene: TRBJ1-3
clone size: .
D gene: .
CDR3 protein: CASSLYPGGNTIYF
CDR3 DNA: TGTGCCAGCAGTTTATACCCGGGAGGAAACACCATATATTTT

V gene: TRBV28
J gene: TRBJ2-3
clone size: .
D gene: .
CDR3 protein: CASSLTDSRSTDTQYF
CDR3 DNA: TGTGCCAGCAGTTTGACCGACAGTCGATCCACAGATACGCAGTATTTT

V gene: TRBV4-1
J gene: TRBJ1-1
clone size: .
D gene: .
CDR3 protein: CASSYRQNTEAFF
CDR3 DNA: TGCGCCAGCAGCTACCGACAGAACACTGAAGCTTTCTTT

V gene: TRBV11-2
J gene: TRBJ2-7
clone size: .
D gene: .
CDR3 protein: CASSFASSTSYEQYF
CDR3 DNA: TGTGCCAGCAGCTTTGCCAGCTCGACATCCTACGAGCAGTACTTC

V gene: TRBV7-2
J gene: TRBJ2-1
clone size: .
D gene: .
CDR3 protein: CASSSRGAYNEQFF
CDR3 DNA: TGTGCCAGCAGCTCGCGGGGTGCCTACAATGAGCAGTTCTTC

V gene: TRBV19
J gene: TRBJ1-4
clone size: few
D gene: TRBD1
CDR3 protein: CASSIDHSTGKGEKLFF
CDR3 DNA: TGTGCCAGTAGTATAGATCATTCGACAGGGAAAGGCGAAAAACTGTTTTTT

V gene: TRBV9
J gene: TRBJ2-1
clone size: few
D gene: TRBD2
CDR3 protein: CASSVAAGGLSYNEQFF
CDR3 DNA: TGTGCCAGCAGCGTAGCGGCGGGGGGGCTTTCCTACAATGAGCAGTTCTTC

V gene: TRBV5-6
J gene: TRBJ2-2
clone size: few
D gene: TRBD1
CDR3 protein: CASSYGTGGTGELFF
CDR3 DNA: TGTGCCAGCAGCTATGGGACAGGGGGTACCGGGGAGCTGTTTTTT

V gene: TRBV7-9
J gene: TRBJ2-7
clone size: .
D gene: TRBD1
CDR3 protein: CSSSSTRTGVSYEQYF
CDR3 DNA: TGTTCCAGCAGCTCCACCCGGACAGGAGTATCCTACGAGCAGTACTTC

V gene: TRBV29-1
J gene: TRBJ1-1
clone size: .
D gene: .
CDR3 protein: CSVEKTVVPEAFF
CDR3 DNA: TGCAGCGTTGAAAAGACAGTTGTCCCTGAAGCTTTCTTT

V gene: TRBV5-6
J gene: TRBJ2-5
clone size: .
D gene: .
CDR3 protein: CASSLVQGLVRTQYF
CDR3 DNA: TGTGCCAGCAGCTTAGTCCAGGGGTTAGTGAGGACCCAGTACTTC

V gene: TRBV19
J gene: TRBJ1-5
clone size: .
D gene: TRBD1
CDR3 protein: CASRLGQGVQPQHF
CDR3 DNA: TGTGCCAGTAGATTGGGACAGGGAGTACAGCCCCAGCATTTT

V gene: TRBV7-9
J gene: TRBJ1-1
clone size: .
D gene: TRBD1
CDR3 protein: CASTLADRGHGEAFF
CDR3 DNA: TGTGCCAGCACCCTCGCCGACAGGGGGCATGGTGAAGCTTTCTTT

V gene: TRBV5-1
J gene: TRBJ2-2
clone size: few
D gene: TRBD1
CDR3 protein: CASSALQGAGTGELFF
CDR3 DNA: TGCGCCAGCAGCGCCCTACAGGGGGCAGGGACCGGGGAGCTGTTTTTT

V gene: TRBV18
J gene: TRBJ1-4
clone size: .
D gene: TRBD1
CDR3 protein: CASSPGQGRSGSNEKLFF
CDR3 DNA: TGTGCCAGCTCACCGGGACAGGGGCGGTCCGGGTCAAATGAAAAACTGTTTTTT

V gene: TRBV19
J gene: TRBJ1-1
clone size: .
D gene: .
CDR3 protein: CASTRQDTGNTEAFF
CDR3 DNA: TGTGCCAGTACCCGACAGGACACTGGGAACACTGAAGCTTTCTTT

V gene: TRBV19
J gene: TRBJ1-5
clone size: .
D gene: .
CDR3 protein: CASGGNQPQHF
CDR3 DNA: TGTGCCTCGGGGGGTAATCAGCCCCAGCATTTT

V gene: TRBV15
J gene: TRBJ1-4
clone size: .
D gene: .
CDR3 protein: CATSRGQGGEKLFF
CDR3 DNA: TGTGCCACCAGCAGAGGCCAGGGAGGGGAAAAACTGTTTTTT

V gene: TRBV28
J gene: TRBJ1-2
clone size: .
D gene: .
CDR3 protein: CASSLSTGNYGYTF
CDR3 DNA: TGTGCCAGCAGTTTATCTACAGGCAACTATGGCTACACCTTC

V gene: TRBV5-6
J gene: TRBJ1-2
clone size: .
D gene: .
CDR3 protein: CASSLPDILNYGYTF
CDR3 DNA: TGTGCCAGCAGCTTACCGGACATTCTCAACTATGGCTACACCTTC

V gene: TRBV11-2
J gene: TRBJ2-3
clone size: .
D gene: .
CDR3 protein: CASSQAGRDTQYF
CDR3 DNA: TGTGCCAGCAGCCAGGCAGGCCGAGATACGCAGTATTTT

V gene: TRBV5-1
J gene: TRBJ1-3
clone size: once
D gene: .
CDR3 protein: CASSDARGGNTIYF
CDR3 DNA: TGCGCCAGCAGCGATGCACGCGGCGGAAACACCATATATTTT

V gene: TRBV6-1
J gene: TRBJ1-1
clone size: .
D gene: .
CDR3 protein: CATEMNTEAFF
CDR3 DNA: TGTGCCACCGAGATGAACACTGAAGCTTTCTTT

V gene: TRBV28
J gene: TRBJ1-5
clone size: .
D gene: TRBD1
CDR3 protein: CASSPGTGGQFFYSNQPQHF
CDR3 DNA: TGTGCCAGCAGTCCGGGGACAGGGGGACAATTCTTTTATAGCAATCAGCCCCAGCATTTT

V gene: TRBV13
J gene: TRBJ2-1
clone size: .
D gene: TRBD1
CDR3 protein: CASSPIGKGAVYNEQFF
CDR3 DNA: TGTGCCAGCAGCCCCATCGGGAAGGGGGCGGTCTACAATGAGCAGTTCTTC

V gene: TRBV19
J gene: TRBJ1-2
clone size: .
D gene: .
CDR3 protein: CASTGSIGQLYGYTF
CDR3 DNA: TGTGCCAGCACAGGGTCCATCGGCCAACTGTATGGCTACACCTTC

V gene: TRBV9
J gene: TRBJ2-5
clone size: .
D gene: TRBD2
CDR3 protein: CASSAGGAYQETQYF
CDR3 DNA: TGTGCCAGCAGCGCGGGGGGTGCTTACCAAGAGACCCAGTACTTC

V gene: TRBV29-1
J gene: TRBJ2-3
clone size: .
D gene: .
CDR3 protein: CSVEQGTDTQYF
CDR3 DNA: TGCAGCGTTGAACAGGGCACAGATACGCAGTATTTT

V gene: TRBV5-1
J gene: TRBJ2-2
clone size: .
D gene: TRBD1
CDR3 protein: CASSSTLPGQGRTGELFF
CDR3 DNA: TGCGCCAGCAGCTCGACTCTTCCGGGACAGGGCAGGACCGGGGAGCTGTTTTTT

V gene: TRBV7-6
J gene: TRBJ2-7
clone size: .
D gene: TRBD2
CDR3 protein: CASSPLSGGGGYEQYF
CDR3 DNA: TGTGCCAGCAGCCCCCTTTCGGGTGGGGGGGGCTACGAGCAGTACTTC

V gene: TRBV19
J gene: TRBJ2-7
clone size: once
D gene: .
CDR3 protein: CASSIERGPYEQYF
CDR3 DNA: TGTGCCAGTAGTATAGAGCGGGGCCCCTACGAGCAGTACTTC

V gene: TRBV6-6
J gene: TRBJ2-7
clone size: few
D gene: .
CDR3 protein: CARKYAAYEQYF
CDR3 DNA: TGTGCCAGGAAGTACGCGGCATACGAGCAGTACTTC

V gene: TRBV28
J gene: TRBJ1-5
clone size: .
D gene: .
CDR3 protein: CASYGRRNQPQHF
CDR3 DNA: TGTGCCAGCTACGGCAGGCGCAATCAGCCCCAGCATTTT

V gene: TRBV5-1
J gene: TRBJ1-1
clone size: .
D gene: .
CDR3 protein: CASSLGDRRGTEAFF
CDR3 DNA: TGCGCCAGCAGCTTGGGAGACCGGAGGGGCACTGAAGCTTTCTTT

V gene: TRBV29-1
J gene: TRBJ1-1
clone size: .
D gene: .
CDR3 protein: CSILKGGNTEAFF
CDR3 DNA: TGCAGCATCCTTAAAGGGGGTAATACTGAAGCTTTCTTT

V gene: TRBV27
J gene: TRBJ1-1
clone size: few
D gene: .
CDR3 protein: CASRQALEDTEAFF
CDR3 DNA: TGTGCCAGCCGGCAGGCCTTGGAGGACACTGAAGCTTTCTTT

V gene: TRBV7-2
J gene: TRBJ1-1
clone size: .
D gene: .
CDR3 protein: CASSLVPAMNTEAFF
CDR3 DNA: TGTGCCAGCAGCTTAGTCCCAGCGATGAACACTGAAGCTTTCTTT

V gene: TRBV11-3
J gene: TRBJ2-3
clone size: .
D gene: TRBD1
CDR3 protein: CASSSGGTGGTDTQYF
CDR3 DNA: TGTGCCAGCAGCTCAGGGGGGACAGGAGGCACAGATACGCAGTATTTT

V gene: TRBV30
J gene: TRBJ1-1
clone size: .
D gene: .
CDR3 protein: CAWSDNTNTEAFF
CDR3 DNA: TGTGCCTGGAGTGACAACACGAACACTGAAGCTTTCTTT

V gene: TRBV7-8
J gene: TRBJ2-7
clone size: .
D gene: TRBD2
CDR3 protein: CASSLARAGTYEQYF
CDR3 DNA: TGTGCCAGCAGCTTAGCGAGAGCGGGGACCTACGAGCAGTACTTC

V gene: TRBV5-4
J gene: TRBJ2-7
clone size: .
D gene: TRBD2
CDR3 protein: CASSNLPGTSRNEQYF
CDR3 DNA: TGTGCCAGCAGCAACCTCCCCGGGACTAGCCGGAATGAGCAGTACTTC

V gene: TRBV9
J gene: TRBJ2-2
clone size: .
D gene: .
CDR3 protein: CASSVRGGELFF
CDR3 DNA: TGTGCCAGCAGCGTCCGCGGGGGGGAGCTGTTTTTT

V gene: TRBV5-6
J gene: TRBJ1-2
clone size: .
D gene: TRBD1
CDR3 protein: CASSRLSRDRGSFNYGYTF
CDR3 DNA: TGTGCCAGCAGCAGACTCTCCCGGGACAGGGGGAGTTTTAACTATGGCTACACCTTC

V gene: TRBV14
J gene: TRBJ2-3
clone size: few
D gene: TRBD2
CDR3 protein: CASSETQRGVTDTQYF
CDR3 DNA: TGTGCCAGCAGCGAAACGCAGCGGGGGGTCACAGATACGCAGTATTTT

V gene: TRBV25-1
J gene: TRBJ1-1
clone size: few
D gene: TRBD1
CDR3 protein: CASSVGTVEAFF
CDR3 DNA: TGTGCCAGCAGTGTCGGGACAGTTGAAGCTTTCTTT

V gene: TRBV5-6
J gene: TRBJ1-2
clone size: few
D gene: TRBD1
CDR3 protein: CASSGGTAYGYTF
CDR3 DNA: TGTGCCAGCAGCGGCGGGACAGCCTATGGCTACACCTTC

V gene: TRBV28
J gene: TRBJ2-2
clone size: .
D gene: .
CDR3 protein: CASSQGTRDTGELFF
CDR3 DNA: TGTGCCAGCAGTCAGGGGACACGAGACACCGGGGAGCTGTTTTTT

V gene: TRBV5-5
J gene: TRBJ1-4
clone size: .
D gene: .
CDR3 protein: CASSLGGAVGEKLFF
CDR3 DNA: TGTGCCAGCAGCTTGGGCGGGGCCGTGGGTGAAAAACTGTTTTTT

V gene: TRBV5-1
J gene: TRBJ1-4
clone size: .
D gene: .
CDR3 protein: CASSLVGAAIGKLFF
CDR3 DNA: TGCGCCAGCAGCTTGGTGGGGGCCGCCATTGGAAAACTGTTTTTT

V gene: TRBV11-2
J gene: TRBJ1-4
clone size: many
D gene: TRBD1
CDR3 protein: CASSLSQGTLEKLFF
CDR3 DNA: TGTGCCAGCAGCTTGTCACAGGGGACCCTTGAAAAACTGTTTTTT

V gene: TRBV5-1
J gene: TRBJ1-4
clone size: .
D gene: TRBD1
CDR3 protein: CASSRGQANEKLFF
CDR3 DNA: TGCGCCAGCAGCAGGGGACAGGCTAATGAAAAACTGTTTTTT

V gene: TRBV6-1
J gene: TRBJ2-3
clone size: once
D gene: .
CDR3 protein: CASSRRDDTDTQYF
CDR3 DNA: TGTGCCAGCAGTAGGAGGGACGACACAGATACGCAGTATTTT

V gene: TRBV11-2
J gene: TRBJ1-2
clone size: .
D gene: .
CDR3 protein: CASSLSGFGYTF
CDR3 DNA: TGTGCCAGCAGCTTATCGGGGTTTGGCTACACCTTC

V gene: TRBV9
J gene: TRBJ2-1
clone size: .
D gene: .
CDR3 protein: CASSVVDGALNEQFF
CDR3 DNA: TGTGCCAGCAGCGTAGTGGATGGGGCCTTAAATGAGCAGTTCTTC

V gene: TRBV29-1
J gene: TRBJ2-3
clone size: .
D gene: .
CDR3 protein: CSVSVGGLDTQYF
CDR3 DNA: TGCAGCGTATCGGTCGGGGGACTCGATACGCAGTATTTT

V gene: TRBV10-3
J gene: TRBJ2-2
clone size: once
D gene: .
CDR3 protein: CAISGQGHTGELFF
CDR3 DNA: TGTGCCATCAGTGGGCAGGGTCACACCGGGGAGCTGTTTTTT

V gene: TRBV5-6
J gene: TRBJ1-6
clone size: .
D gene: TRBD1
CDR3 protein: CASSPYRGSYSPLHF
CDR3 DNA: TGTGCCAGCAGCCCTTACAGGGGGAGCTATTCACCCCTCCACTTT

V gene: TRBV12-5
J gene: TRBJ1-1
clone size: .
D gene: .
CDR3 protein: CASGNQGRSTEAFF
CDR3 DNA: TGTGCTAGTGGGAACCAGGGTCGGAGCACTGAAGCTTTCTTT

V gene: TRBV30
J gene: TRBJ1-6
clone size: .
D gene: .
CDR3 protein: CAWTSSSYNSPLHF
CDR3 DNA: TGTGCCTGGACGTCCAGCTCCTATAATTCACCCCTCCACTTT